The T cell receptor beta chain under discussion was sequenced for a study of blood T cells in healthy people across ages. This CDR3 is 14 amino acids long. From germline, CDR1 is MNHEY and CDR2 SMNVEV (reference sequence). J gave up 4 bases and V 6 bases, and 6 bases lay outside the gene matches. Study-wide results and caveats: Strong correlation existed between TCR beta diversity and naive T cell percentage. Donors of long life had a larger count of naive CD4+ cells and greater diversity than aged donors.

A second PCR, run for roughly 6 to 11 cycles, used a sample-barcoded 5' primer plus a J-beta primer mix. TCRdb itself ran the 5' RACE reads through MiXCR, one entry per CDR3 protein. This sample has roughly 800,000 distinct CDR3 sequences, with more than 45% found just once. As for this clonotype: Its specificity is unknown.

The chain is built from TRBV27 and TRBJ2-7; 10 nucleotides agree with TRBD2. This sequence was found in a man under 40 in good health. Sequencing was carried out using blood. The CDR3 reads CASRLAGLRYEQYF. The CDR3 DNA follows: TGTGCCAGCAGACTAGCGGGACTCAGATACGAGCAGTACTTC.